This T cell receptor (beta chain) appears in the sequencing data of a study of cytomegalovirus exposure and HLA in healthy donors. Study-level results: In a later analysis, the majority of CMV-associated beta chains seemingly showed HLA restriction.

Concerning this clone: What it recognizes is unknown.

This CDR3 contains 12 residues. The ends were cut back, 5 bases at V and 0 bases at J, with 4 bases in the middle. The germline V gene has CDR1 MNHNY and CDR2 SVGAGI (reference sequence). This PCR relied on a set of 60 Vbeta primers and 13 Jbeta primers. Clones were read by immunoSEQ multiplex PCR, and TCRdb kept only the in-frame ones, dropping some. The data show about 120,000 clones, approximately 80% seen once. The J gene is TRBJ1-1, the V gene TRBV6-6; D unresolved. The specimen sequenced was PBMCs. The sequence derives from a young woman in good health and CMV-seronegative. The DNA for the CDR3 is TGTGCCAGCAGTCCTGTGAACACTGAAGCTTTCTTT. Translation gives CASSPVNTEAFF.